The TCR beta chain described here comes from a study of T cells after yellow fever vaccination (dated by TCRdb to between 2019 and 2020). With regard to the full study: The SMART-Seq v4 Ultra Low Input RNA kit was used to prepare libraries from fractions with low cell numbers. To track T-cell clones before and after primary and booster YFV17D yellow fever vaccination, bulk TCR alpha and beta repertoires were sequenced longitudinally. Two healthy male donors made up the cohort, one aged 18 to 29 years and the other aged 30 to 40 years. Blood was drawn at multiple timepoints before and after primary and secondary immunization, with bulk PBMC replicates and cell subsets isolated.

Instrument on record: Illumina NovaSeq 6000. TCR cDNA was synthesized by 5'RACE template switching, which introduced a universal primer site and unique molecular identifiers. cDNA synthesis was primed from both the TCR alpha and TCR beta constant segments. Library amplification used two PCR steps, and the second PCR step added sample barcodes and sequencing adapters. Libraries were sequenced on Illumina HiSeq 2500 (2x100 bp) or NovaSeq (2x150 bp). Regarding the original processing steps: Reads were demultiplexed and collapsed into UMI consensus sequences with MIGEC, and V(D)J alignment was performed with MiXCR. Vaccine-responding clonotypes were defined with edgeR using replicate PBMC samples, requiring FDR below 0.01 and a log2 fold change above 5 up to day 15. Each bulk clonotype received a CD4 or CD8 identity based on whether the sequenced CD4 or CD8 repertoire contained that clonotype at higher abundance. TCRdb took the public reads, trimmed them with fastp at Q25, ran MiXCR for clone calling and kept in-frame beta chains. Every entry covers one CDR3 protein and lists the most common genes and DNA from its rows. The V and J calls follow TCRdb's processing rather than the paper's. For this sample the table gives 150,000 to 200,000 distinct CDR3 sequences, of which roughly 9% were detected only once. The ten largest clones add up to roughly 36% of the sample.

The sample's treatment or condition, from its label and the paper: live attenuated yellow fever vaccine strain. A standard Ficoll-Paque protocol was used to isolate PBMCs from peripheral blood. Dynabeads CD4 and CD8 positive selection kits were used to isolate CD4 and CD8 T-cell fractions. TriZol was used to extract RNA from bulk PBMCs, from CD4 and CD8 fractions, and from dextramer-positive and dextramer-negative fractions. The study at large found these results: Most clones expanded after primary vaccination (around 96% of CD4 and 88% of CD8) were re-detected after the booster, suggesting that broad memory maintenance occurred. Compared with the primary T-cell response, the secondary T-cell response was weaker but faster, peaking on day 5 rather than day 15. A small share of clonotypes occurred in both CD4 and CD8 compartments, likely arising from convergent recombination. Because only two donors were included in the study, the extent to which the findings can be generalized is limited. Computational filtering was needed because FACS-sorted repertoires could contain abundant contaminating clonotypes from the bulk population.

With regard to this clonotype: Its specific antigen is unknown. No base quality information exists; no much larger clone differs at one position.

The input for sequencing was CD8+ T cells sorted from PBMCs, taken 45 days after the yellow fever booster vaccination. The sequence was obtained from a man between 18 and 29 years old who received the YFV17D yellow fever vaccine.

The CDR3 has the sequence CASSSWDSSYEQYF. The nucleotide sequence is TGTGCCAGCAGTTCCTGGGACAGCTCCTACGAGCAGTACTTC. The sequence is built from TRBV27 and TRBJ2-7; TRBD1 lines up with 7 middle nucleotides. The CDR3 goes from the cysteine to the phenylalanine over 14 residues. Only the CDR3 part of the read is kept: 42 bases, read in frame from the first base. CDR1 and CDR2 (MNHEY, SMNVEV) derive from the germline V gene (reference sequence). Germline trimming amounts to 4 bases on V and 0 bases on J, with 3 as the count of junction bases outside the gene matches.